The 20 T cell receptor beta chains in this list originate from one sample, sequenced in a study of graft-versus-host responses after intestinal transplantation. The protocol was immunoSEQ multiplex PCR, while the TCRdb copy is restricted to in-frame clones and leaves out a portion. The sample has tens of thousands of clones; 87% are singletons. Intraepithelial and lamina propria lymphocytes were released after the graft tissue was processed. This material consisted of ileum tissue, taken around seven months after intestinal transplant. These receptors were taken from a human patient who received an intestinal transplant, so some T cells may come from the graft donor.

J is TRBJ2-5 and V is TRBV7-2; D may be TRBD2 (6 bases). Between the trimmed V and J ends, which lost 5 bases and 5 bases, there was a span of 18 bases. The CDR3 length is 15 residues. In germline, CDR1 is SGHTA, CDR2 FQGNSA. CDR3 region: CASSPSGGIWETQYF. The DNA of the CDR3 is TGTGCCAGCAGCCCCTCAGGCGGGATCTGGGAGACCCAGTACTTC.

This rearrangement joins TRBV4-1 to TRBJ2-7; TRBD2 agrees at 7 bases. Germline lookup yields CDR1 MGHRA and CDR2 YSYEKL. The CDR3 length is 16 residues. V shed 5 bases and J 6 bases; nucleotides not matched to a gene: 16. The CDR3 sequence is CASSRGVGGSSSEQYF. The DNA of the CDR3 is TGCGCCAGCAGCAGAGGGGTTGGCGGGAGTTCGTCCGAGCAGTACTTC.

The CDR3 sequence: CASRTGQGATYEQYF. CDR3 DNA: TGTGCCAGTAGAACGGGACAGGGGGCGACCTACGAGCAGTACTTC. The rearrangement joins TRBV19 to TRBJ2-7, with 12 bases identical to TRBD1. In germline, CDR1 is LNHDA, CDR2 SQIVND (reference sequence). J gave up 2 bases and V 6 bases, and 5 bases lay outside the gene matches. The CDR3 is 15 residues long.

The chain links TRBV5-6 to TRBJ2-7, with TRBD2 as a possible D gene (5 bases). CDR3 length equals 15 residues. Germline assignment: CDR1 SGHDT and CDR2 YYEEEE. V was clipped by 4 bases and J by 6 bases, with 20 bases between them. The chain's CDR3 is CASSRTQVTGIEQYF. CDR3 DNA: TGTGCCAGCAGCCGGACTCAGGTTACTGGCATCGAGCAGTACTTC.

The rearrangement links TRBV5-4 to TRBJ2-5, with 7 bases lining up with TRBD1. This CDR3 is 13 amino acids long. V shed 4 bases, J shed 5 bases, and the junction held 5 bases outside the gene matches. Germline loops: CDR1 SGHNT, CDR2 YYREEE (reference sequence). The CDR3 spells CASSATGIETQYF. CDR3 nucleotides: TGTGCCAGCAGCGCGACAGGGATTGAGACCCAGTACTTC.

J is TRBJ1-2 and V is TRBV6-5, with 7 nucleotides matching TRBD1. Germline assignment: CDR1 MNHEY and CDR2 SVGAGI. CDR3 length: 13 amino acids. J gave up 8 bases and V 6 bases, and 9 bases lay outside the gene matches. This CDR3 reads CASSPDREVGYTF. The CDR3 DNA is TGTGCCAGCAGCCCCGACAGGGAAGTAGGCTACACCTTC.

The chain has TRBV7-2 and TRBJ1-5; TRBD1 aligns across 7 bases. The germline V gene encodes CDR1 SGHTA and CDR2 FQGNSA. The CDR3 is made up of 13 amino acids. V trimming: 5 bases; J trimming: 8 bases; junction bases outside the gene matches: 6. The CDR3 DNA is TGTGCCAGCAGCCCCAGGGGGGGTGAGCCCCAGCATTTT. It encodes CASSPRGGEPQHF.

The chain carries TRBV19 and TRBJ2-1; 7 bases fit TRBD2. The CDR3 covers 13 residues. With 6 bases clipped from V and 3 bases from J, the junction kept 2 bases outside the gene matches. Germline-derived CDR1 and CDR2 are LNHDA and SQIVND (reference sequence). The DNA for the CDR3 is TGTGCCAGTAGGACGGGAGGCTACAATGAGCAGTTCTTC. Protein product: CASRTGGYNEQFF.

For the CDR3, the DNA is TGTGCCAGCAGCCCCTCGGGGGTCGGCACCGGGGAGCTGTTTTTT. The encoded protein is CASSPSGVGTGELFF. V is TRBV7-9 and J is TRBJ2-2; D perhaps matches TRBD2 (6 bases). The CDR3 totals 15 residues. Between the trimmed V and J ends, which lost 5 bases and 4 bases, there was a span of 14 bases. Germline loops: CDR1 SEHNR, CDR2 FQNEAQ (reference sequence).

The table lists this clone with a few counts. The rearrangement joins TRBV5-6 to TRBJ1-5, with D maybe TRBD1 (5 bases). This CDR3 is 14 amino acids long. V was clipped by 3 bases and J by 3 bases, with 10 bases between them. Germline V gene lookup returns CDR1 SGHDT and CDR2 YYEEEE. The CDR3 nucleotides are TGTGCCAGCAGCTCTCTAGGGGTCAATCAGCCCCAGCATTTT. Its protein is CASSSLGVNQPQHF.

The chain links TRBV13 to TRBJ2-3, with TRBD2 identical over 7 bases. Germline V gene data show CDR1 as PRHDT and CDR2 as FYEKMQ (reference sequence). The CDR3 is 14 amino acids. Losses at the gene ends were 6 bases for V and 2 bases for J; bases not matched to a gene: 5. CDR3 residues: CASRGEGPTDTQYF. DNA of the CDR3: TGTGCCAGCAGAGGGGAGGGACCCACAGATACGCAGTATTTT.

V gene TRBV7-9 combines with J gene TRBJ2-7, with D uncertain. V lost 2 bases and J lost 5, with 10 bases in between. Germline lookup yields CDR1 SEHNR and CDR2 FQNEAQ (reference sequence). The CDR3 covers 13 residues. The CDR3 DNA reads TGTGCCAGCAGCTTATCTTCTACCCACGAGCAGTACTTC. It specifies CASSLSSTHEQYF.

This rearrangement joins TRBV2 to TRBJ2-3; D perhaps matches TRBD2 (6 bases). Germline V gene data show CDR1 as SNHLY and CDR2 as FYNNEI. The CDR3 totals 15 residues. Trimming cost V 8 bases and J 0 bases, with 15 bases left between them. The CDR3 sequence is CASELVGTSTDTQYF. The CDR3 coding sequence is TGTGCCAGCGAACTAGTCGGGACTAGCACAGATACGCAGTATTTT.

This chain joins TRBV28 and TRBJ2-4, with D unresolved. V was clipped by 4 bases and J by 2 bases, with 9 bases between them. The CDR3 consists of 14 residues. From germline, CDR1 is MDHEN and CDR2 SYDVKM. The CDR3, as DNA: TGTGCCAGCAGTTCCCTCAGCACCAAAAACATTCAGTACTTC. This codes for CASSSLSTKNIQYF.

This rearrangement joins TRBV4-2 to TRBJ1-5, with D maybe TRBD1 (5 bases). This CDR3 has 20 residues. Looked up from germline, CDR1 is LGHNA and CDR2 is YNFKEQ. V was cut by 1 base and J by 2 bases, with 24 bases left in between. CDR3 DNA: TGTGCCAGCAGCCAAGTCGCTCGGCAGGGAGTGTTTAGGGGCAATCAGCCCCAGCATTTT. Translation gives CASSQVARQGVFRGNQPQHF.

The J gene is TRBJ2-5, the V gene TRBV2; no firm D call. V lost 5 bases and J lost 5, with 15 bases in between. The V gene's germline CDR1 is SNHLY and CDR2 FYNNEI. The CDR3 totals 14 residues. For the CDR3, the DNA is TGTGCCAGCAGTAAATACACGGCATTGGAGACCCAGTACTTC. Translated: CASSKYTALETQYF.

The chain combines TRBV5-1 with TRBJ2-1, with TRBD2 matching 13 bases. With V trimmed by 4 bases and J by 9 bases, 10 bases remained unmatched. CDR3 length equals 16 residues. Germline lookup yields CDR1 SGHRS and CDR2 YFSETQ. CDR3 sequence reads: CASSLTGLAGVGEQFF. The CDR3 coding sequence is TGCGCCAGCAGCCTGACCGGACTAGCGGGAGTTGGTGAGCAGTTCTTC.

The V call is TRBV7-9, the J call TRBJ2-5; TRBD1 matches 8 bases. The CDR3 consists of 16 residues. CDR1 and CDR2 (germline): SEHNR, FQNEAQ (reference sequence). The junction had 6 bases not matched to a gene; V was cut back by 1 base and J by 2 bases. The CDR3 sequence: CASSLVDRGGQETQYF. The CDR3 DNA is TGTGCCAGCAGCTTAGTAGACAGGGGAGGTCAAGAGACCCAGTACTTC.

This chain joins TRBV5-1 and TRBJ2-7; 8 bases agree with TRBD2. The CDR3 has 14 amino acids. Germline CDR1 reads SGHRS; CDR2 reads YFSETQ. V lost 1 base, J lost 5 bases, and 5 bases stayed unmatched. The CDR3 loop reads CASSLSAGAHEQYF. The CDR3 DNA reads as TGCGCCAGCAGCTTGTCAGCGGGAGCCCACGAGCAGTACTTC.

This rearrangement joins TRBV9 to TRBJ2-7, with D perhaps assigned TRBD1 or TRBD2 (5 bases each). The CDR3 is 14 residues long. Germline values: CDR1 SGDLS, CDR2 YYNGEE. V gave up 4 bases and J gave up 1 base, with 12 bases separating them. The CDR3 DNA is TGTGCCAGCAGCCCAGGGACGGGATCCTACGAGCAGTACTTC. It specifies CASSPGTGSYEQYF.